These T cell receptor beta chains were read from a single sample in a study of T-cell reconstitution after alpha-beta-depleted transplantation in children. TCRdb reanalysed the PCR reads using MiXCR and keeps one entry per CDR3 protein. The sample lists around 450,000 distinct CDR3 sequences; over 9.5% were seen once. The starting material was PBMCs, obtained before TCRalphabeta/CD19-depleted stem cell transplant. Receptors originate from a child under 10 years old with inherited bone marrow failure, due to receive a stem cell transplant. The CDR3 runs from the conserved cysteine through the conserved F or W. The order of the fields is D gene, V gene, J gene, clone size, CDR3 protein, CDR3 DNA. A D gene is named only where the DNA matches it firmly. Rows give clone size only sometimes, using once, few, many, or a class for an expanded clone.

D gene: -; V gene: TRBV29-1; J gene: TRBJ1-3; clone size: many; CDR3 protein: CSVETGNTIYF; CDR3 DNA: TGCAGCGTTGAAACTGGAAACACCATATATTTT
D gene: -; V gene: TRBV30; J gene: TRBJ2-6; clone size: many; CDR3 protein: CAWSVGSGANVLTF; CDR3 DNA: TGTGCCTGGAGTGTCGGCTCTGGGGCCAACGTCCTGACTTTC
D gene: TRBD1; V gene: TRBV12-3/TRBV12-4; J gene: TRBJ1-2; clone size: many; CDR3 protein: CASRNRGLGGYTF; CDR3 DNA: TGTGCCAGCAGGAACAGGGGCCTAGGTGGCTACACCTTC
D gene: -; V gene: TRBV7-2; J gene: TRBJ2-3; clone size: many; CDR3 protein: CASSLMGARGSDTQYF; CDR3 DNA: TGTGCCAGCAGCTTAATGGGGGCGCGGGGTTCAGATACGCAGTATTTT
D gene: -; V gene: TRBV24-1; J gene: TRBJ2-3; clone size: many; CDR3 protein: CATSDLGQGPSGDTQYF; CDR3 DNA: TGTGCCACCAGTGATTTGGGGCAGGGGCCCTCGGGGGATACGCAGTATTTT
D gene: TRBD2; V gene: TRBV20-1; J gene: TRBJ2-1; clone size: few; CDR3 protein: CSASRRETFF; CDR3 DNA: TGCAGTGCTAGTAGGCGGGAGACGTTCTTC
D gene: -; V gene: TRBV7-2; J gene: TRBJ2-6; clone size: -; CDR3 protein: CASGDIRLSGANVLTF; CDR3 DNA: TGTGCCAGCGGGGACATACGCCTCTCTGGGGCCAACGTCCTGACTTTC
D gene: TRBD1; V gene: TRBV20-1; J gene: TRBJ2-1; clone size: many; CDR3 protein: CSARSGQSYNEQFF; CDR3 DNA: TGCAGTGCTAGATCGGGACAGTCCTACAATGAGCAGTTCTTC
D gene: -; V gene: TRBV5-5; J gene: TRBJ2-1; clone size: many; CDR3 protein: CASSFAPGGNEQFF; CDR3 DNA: TGTGCCAGCAGCTTTGCCCCGGGCGGAAATGAGCAGTTCTTC
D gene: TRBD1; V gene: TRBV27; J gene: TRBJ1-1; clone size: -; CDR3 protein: CASSSRTGGNTEAFF; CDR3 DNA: TGTGCCAGCAGTTCGCGGACAGGAGGGAACACTGAAGCTTTCTTT
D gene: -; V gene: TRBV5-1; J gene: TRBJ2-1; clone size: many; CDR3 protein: CASSLTGRSYNEQFF; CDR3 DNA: TGCGCCAGCAGCTTAACGGGGAGGTCCTACAATGAGCAGTTCTTC
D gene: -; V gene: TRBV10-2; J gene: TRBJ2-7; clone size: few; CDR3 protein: CATTWGGHYEQYF; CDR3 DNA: TGCGCCACTACCTGGGGGGGGCACTACGAGCAGTACTTC
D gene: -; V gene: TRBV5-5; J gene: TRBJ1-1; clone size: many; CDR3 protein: CASSLTEVVAFF; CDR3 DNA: TGTGCCAGCAGCTTGACGGAGGTTGTGGCTTTCTTT
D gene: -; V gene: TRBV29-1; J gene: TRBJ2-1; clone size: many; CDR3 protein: CSVDTGIRDNEQFF; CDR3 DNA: TGCAGCGTTGATACAGGTATCAGGGACAATGAGCAGTTCTTC
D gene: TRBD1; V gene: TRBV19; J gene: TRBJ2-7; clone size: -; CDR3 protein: CARDRTGCPYEQYF; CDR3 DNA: TGTGCCAGGGACAGGACAGGGTGCCCCTACGAGCAGTACTTC
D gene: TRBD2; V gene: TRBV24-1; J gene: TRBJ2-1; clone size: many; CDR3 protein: CATSETSGSLSYNEQFF; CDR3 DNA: TGTGCCACCAGCGAGACTAGCGGGAGCCTTTCCTACAATGAGCAGTTCTTC
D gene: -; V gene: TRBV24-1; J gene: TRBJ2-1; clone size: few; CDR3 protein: CATSDLAGPSNEQFF; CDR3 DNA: TGTGCCACCAGTGATTTGGCGGGACCCTCCAATGAGCAGTTCTTC
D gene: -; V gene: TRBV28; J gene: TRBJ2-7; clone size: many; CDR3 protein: CASSSPYQAFHYEQYF; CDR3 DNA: TGTGCCAGCAGTTCACCCTACCAAGCCTTCCACTACGAGCAGTACTTC
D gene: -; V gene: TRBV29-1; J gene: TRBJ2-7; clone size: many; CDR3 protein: CSVRDDYSYEQYF; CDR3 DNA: TGCAGCGTCCGGGACGACTACTCCTACGAGCAGTACTTC
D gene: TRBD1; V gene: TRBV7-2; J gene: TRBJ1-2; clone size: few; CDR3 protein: CASSLYRDSGTYGYTF; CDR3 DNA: TGTGCCAGCAGCCTATACCGGGACAGCGGAACTTATGGCTACACCTTC
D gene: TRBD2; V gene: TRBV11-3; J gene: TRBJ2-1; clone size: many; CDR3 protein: CASSLRESSYNEQFF; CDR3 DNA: TGTGCCAGCAGCCTGCGGGAGAGCTCCTACAATGAGCAGTTCTTC
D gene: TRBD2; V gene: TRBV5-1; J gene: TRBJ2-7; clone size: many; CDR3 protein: CASSLVSGSPYEQYF; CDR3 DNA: TGCGCCAGCAGCTTGGTTAGCGGGAGCCCATACGAGCAGTACTTC
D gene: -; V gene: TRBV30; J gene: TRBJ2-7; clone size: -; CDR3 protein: CAWSVRLGLLAYEQYF; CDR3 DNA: TGTGCCTGGAGTGTACGATTGGGTTTGTTGGCATACGAGCAGTACTTC
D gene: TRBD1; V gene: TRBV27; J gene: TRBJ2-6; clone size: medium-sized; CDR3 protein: CASSNTGGTGANVLTF; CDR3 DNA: TGTGCCAGCAGTAACACAGGGGGCACTGGGGCCAACGTCCTGACTTTC
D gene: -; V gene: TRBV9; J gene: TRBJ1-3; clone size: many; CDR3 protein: CASSSTPSGNTIYF; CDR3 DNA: TGTGCCAGCAGCTCGACACCCTCTGGAAACACCATATATTTT
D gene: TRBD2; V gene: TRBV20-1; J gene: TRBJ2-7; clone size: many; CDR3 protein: CSARGRDYFYEQYF; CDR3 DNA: TGCAGTGCTAGGGGTCGGGACTACTTCTACGAGCAGTACTTC
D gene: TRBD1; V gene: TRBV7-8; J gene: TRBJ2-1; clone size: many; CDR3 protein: CASSLWTGAYNEQFF; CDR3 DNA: TGTGCCAGCAGCCTATGGACAGGGGCCTACAATGAGCAGTTCTTC
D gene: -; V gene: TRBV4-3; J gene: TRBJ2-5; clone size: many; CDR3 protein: CASSQVSGGFREPQYF; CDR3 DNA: TGCGCCAGCAGCCAAGTATCGGGGGGCTTTAGGGAGCCCCAGTACTTC
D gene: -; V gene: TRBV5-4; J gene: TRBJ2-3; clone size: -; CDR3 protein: CAISLPGDGTDTQYF; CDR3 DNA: TGTGCCATCAGCTTACCAGGGGACGGGACAGATACGCAGTATTTT
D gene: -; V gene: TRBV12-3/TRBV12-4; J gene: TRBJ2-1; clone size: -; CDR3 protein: CASSLNPRSYNEQFF; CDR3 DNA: TGTGCCAGCAGTTTGAACCCGCGCTCCTACAATGAGCAGTTCTTC
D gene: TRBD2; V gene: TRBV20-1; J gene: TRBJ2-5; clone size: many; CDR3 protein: CSAHLTSGETQYF; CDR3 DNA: TGCAGTGCTCACTTAACTAGCGGGGAGACCCAGTACTTC
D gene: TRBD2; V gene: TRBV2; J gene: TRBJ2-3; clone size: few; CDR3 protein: CASRFLAGDVPGVDTQYF; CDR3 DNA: TGTGCCAGCAGATTTCTAGCGGGAGACGTCCCCGGAGTCGATACGCAGTATTTT
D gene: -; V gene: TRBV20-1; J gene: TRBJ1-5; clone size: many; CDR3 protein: CSAIEDSGIQPQHF; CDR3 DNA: TGCAGTGCTATCGAAGACAGCGGGATACAGCCCCAGCATTTT
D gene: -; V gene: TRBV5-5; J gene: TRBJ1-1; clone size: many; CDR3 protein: CASSLRTEAFF; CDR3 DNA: TGTGCCAGCAGCTTGAGGACTGAAGCTTTCTTT
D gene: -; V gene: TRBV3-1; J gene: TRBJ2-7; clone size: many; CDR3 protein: CASSQLSSYEQYF; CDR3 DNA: TGTGCCAGCAGCCAGCTCAGCTCCTACGAGCAGTACTTC
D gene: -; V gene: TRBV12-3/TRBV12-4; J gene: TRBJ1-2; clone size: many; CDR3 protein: CASSFYGNYGYTF; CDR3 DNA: TGTGCCAGCAGTTTTTACGGCAACTATGGCTACACCTTC
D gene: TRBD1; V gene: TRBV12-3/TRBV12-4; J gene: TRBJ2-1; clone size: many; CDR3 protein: CASSFGTGVEQFF; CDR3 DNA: TGTGCCAGCAGTTTCGGGACAGGGGTTGAGCAGTTCTTC